These T cell receptor beta chains were read from a single sample in a study of blood T cell repertoires in COVID-19. Assay: immunoSEQ multiplex PCR; the TCRdb copy retains only in-frame clones and omits some. This table has 90,000 to 120,000 clones, 80% appearing once. The sample was peripheral blood. All receptors come from a man in his 70s with acute or convalescent COVID-19. Each CDR3 is given with its conserved first and last residue. A D gene is named only where the DNA matches it firmly. A row's size may be missing; if present it is once, few, many or a size class.

clone size,D gene,J gene,CDR3 length,V gene,CDR3 protein,CDR3 DNA
NA,NA,TRBJ1-2,14,TRBV5-4,CASSLYQGGNGYTF,TGTGCCAGCAGCTTGTACCAGGGTGGTAATGGCTACACCTTC
once,NA,TRBJ1-4,15,TRBV10-3,CAISRRGETNEKLFF,TGTGCCATCAGTCGCCGGGGGGAGACTAATGAAAAACTGTTTTTT
NA,TRBD2,TRBJ2-7,12,TRBV11-2,CASSSSGYEQYF,TGTGCCAGCAGCTCTAGCGGTTACGAGCAGTACTTC
few,TRBD1,TRBJ2-7,14,TRBV6-5,CASSHNRGSYEQYF,TGTGCCAGCAGCCATAACAGGGGCTCCTACGAGCAGTACTTC
NA,NA,TRBJ2-7,14,TRBV6-5,CASSRGQPPYEQYF,TGTGCCAGCAGCCGCGGACAACCGCCCTACGAGCAGTACTTC
NA,NA,TRBJ2-3,15,TRBV11-2,CASSPGVVAIDTQYF,TGTGCCAGCAGCCCAGGGGTGGTAGCAATAGATACGCAGTATTTT
NA,TRBD1,TRBJ2-7,16,TRBV19,CASSDVKGTGSYEQYF,TGTGCCAGTAGTGACGTTAAGGGGACAGGGAGCTACGAGCAGTACTTC
NA,NA,TRBJ1-1,14,TRBV27,CASSLRRHNTEAFF,TGTGCCAGCAGTTTGCGTAGACACAACACTGAAGCTTTCTTT
NA,TRBD2,TRBJ2-3,15,TRBV9,CASSGGTSGMGTQYF,TGTGCCAGCAGCGGGGGGACTAGCGGGATGGGGACGCAGTATTTT
NA,NA,TRBJ2-7,13,TRBV11-3,CASSLERNYEQYF,TGTGCCAGCAGCTTAGAGCGGAACTACGAGCAGTACTTC
NA,NA,TRBJ2-7,16,TRBV25-1,CASSESSGVGSGEQYF,TGTGCCAGCAGTGAATCCTCCGGGGTAGGATCTGGCGAGCAGTACTTC
NA,TRBD2,TRBJ2-1,19,TRBV5-6,CASSYEGTSGVSSYNEQFF,TGTGCCAGCAGCTACGAAGGGACTAGCGGGGTGAGCTCCTACAATGAGCAGTTCTTC
few,TRBD1,TRBJ2-7,16,TRBV5-1,CASSRDRDRGTYEQYF,TGCGCCAGCAGCAGAGACCGGGACAGGGGGACCTACGAGCAGTACTTC
NA,TRBD2,TRBJ2-3,18,TRBV11-2,CASSSGLAGSEWTDTQYF,TGTGCCAGCAGCTCGGGACTAGCGGGGTCGGAGTGGACAGATACGCAGTATTTT
NA,TRBD1,TRBJ2-3,15,TRBV5-1,CASSLGGQGADTQYF,TGCGCCAGCAGCTTGGGGGGCCAGGGGGCAGATACGCAGTATTTT
NA,TRBD2,TRBJ2-1,18,TRBV5-6,CASSLPGTSGGAYNEQFF,TGTGCCAGCAGCTTGCCCGGGACTAGCGGGGGGGCCTACAATGAGCAGTTCTTC
NA,NA,TRBJ2-1,15,TRBV3-1/TRBV3-2,CASSLDQGAHNEQFF,TGTGCCAGCAGCCTCGATCAAGGGGCACACAATGAGCAGTTCTTC
NA,TRBD1,TRBJ2-2,16,TRBV7-3,CASSLTGQVDTGELFF,TGTGCCAGCAGCTTAACTGGACAGGTAGACACCGGGGAGCTGTTTTTT
NA,NA,TRBJ1-2,13,TRBV18,CASSPTDAYGYTF,TGTGCCAGCTCACCGACAGATGCCTATGGCTACACCTTC
NA,NA,TRBJ2-5,15,TRBV4-1,CASSAPGSSVETQYF,TGCGCCAGCAGCGCTCCGGGGTCTAGCGTGGAGACCCAGTACTTC
NA,NA,TRBJ1-6,14,TRBV11-2,CASSPGFLNSPLHF,TGTGCCAGCAGCCCGGGATTCTTGAATTCACCCCTCCACTTT
NA,NA,TRBJ2-2,14,TRBV6-5,CASRQKLNTGELFF,TGTGCCAGCAGACAGAAATTGAACACCGGGGAGCTGTTTTTT
once,TRBD1,TRBJ1-6,17,TRBV19,CASSDLGQGVANSPLHF,TGTGCCAGTAGTGACCTTGGACAGGGGGTCGCTAATTCACCCCTCCACTTT
NA,TRBD1,TRBJ1-1,14,TRBV19,CASRAPGQGSEAFF,TGTGCCAGTAGAGCTCCGGGACAGGGGTCCGAAGCTTTCTTT
once,TRBD1,TRBJ1-1,15,TRBV7-8,CASGVNWDRGTEAFF,TGTGCCAGCGGGGTGAATTGGGACAGGGGCACTGAAGCTTTCTTT
NA,TRBD1,TRBJ1-1,15,TRBV5-5,CASSSGTGVNTEAFF,TGTGCCAGCAGCTCCGGGACAGGGGTGAACACTGAAGCTTTCTTT
NA,TRBD2,TRBJ2-1,18,TRBV2,CATDRTSGGSSSYNEQFF,TGTGCCACCGATCGGACTAGCGGGGGCTCAAGCTCCTACAATGAGCAGTTCTTC
NA,NA,TRBJ1-1,15,TRBV6-5,CASSYSFTGDTEAFF,TGTGCCAGCAGTTACTCATTCACGGGAGACACTGAAGCTTTCTTT
NA,TRBD1,TRBJ1-1,12,TRBV12-3/TRBV12-4,CASNRDRGEAFF,TGTGCCAGCAATAGGGACAGGGGGGAAGCTTTCTTT
NA,NA,TRBJ1-2,13,TRBV7-2,CASSLGTEKGYTF,TGTGCCAGCAGCTTAGGGACAGAGAAAGGCTACACCTTC
NA,NA,TRBJ1-1,14,TRBV3-1/TRBV3-2,CASSQRGSGTEAFF,TGTGCCAGCAGCCAAAGGGGGAGCGGTACTGAAGCTTTCTTT
NA,TRBD1,TRBJ2-1,17,TRBV19,CASSPAQGTVFYNEQFF,TGTGCCAGTAGCCCTGCACAGGGGACCGTCTTTTACAATGAGCAGTTCTTC
NA,NA,TRBJ2-7,15,TRBV6-5,CASSYSTRGYHEQYF,TGTGCCAGCAGTTACTCGACTCGGGGGTACCACGAGCAGTACTTC
NA,TRBD2,TRBJ2-7,15,TRBV6-2/TRBV6-3,CASSYPGLASHEQYF,TGTGCCAGCAGTTACCCAGGACTAGCGTCACACGAGCAGTACTTC
NA,NA,TRBJ2-1,13,TRBV6-1,CASSEARGDEQFF,TGTGCCAGCAGTGAGGCCAGGGGCGATGAGCAGTTCTTC
NA,TRBD2,TRBJ2-3,18,TRBV3-1/TRBV3-2,CASSQVSLGSGAPDTQYF,TGTGCCAGCAGCCAAGTTTCCTTAGGAAGCGGGGCTCCGGATACGCAGTATTTT
once,NA,TRBJ1-3,13,TRBV29-1,CSVVGPGGYTIYF,TGCAGCGTTGTGGGGCCCGGGGGATACACCATATATTTT
NA,TRBD2,TRBJ2-1,16,TRBV10-3,CAIASGGAGTYNEQFF,TGTGCCATCGCTAGCGGGGGGGCCGGCACCTACAATGAGCAGTTCTTC
NA,NA,TRBJ1-1,15,TRBV27,CASSLNRAQNTEAFF,TGTGCCAGCAGTTTGAACAGGGCCCAGAACACTGAAGCTTTCTTT
NA,NA,TRBJ2-6,15,TRBV6-5,CASRLGSSGANVLTF,TGTGCCAGCAGGTTGGGGAGCTCTGGGGCCAACGTCCTGACTTTC
NA,NA,TRBJ2-1,15,TRBV27,CASSLIDSRGNEQFF,TGTGCCAGCAGTTTAATTGATAGTAGAGGCAATGAGCAGTTCTTC
few,NA,TRBJ1-5,13,TRBV12-3/TRBV12-4,CASSRTGNQPQHF,TGTGCCAGCAGTCGGACAGGCAATCAGCCCCAGCATTTT
NA,TRBD1,TRBJ1-4,14,TRBV6-5,CASSETGPREKLFF,TGTGCCAGCAGCGAGACAGGGCCACGTGAAAAACTGTTTTTT
NA,NA,TRBJ2-1,11,TRBV20-1,CSARRAAEQFF,TGCAGTGCCCGGCGGGCGGCTGAGCAGTTCTTC
NA,NA,TRBJ1-2,16,TRBV9,CASTSEKGAANYGYTF,TGTGCCAGCACCTCTGAAAAAGGGGCAGCCAACTATGGCTACACCTTC
NA,NA,TRBJ2-1,13,TRBV29-1,CSVERPGSYEQFF,TGCAGCGTTGAACGCCCCGGTTCTTATGAGCAGTTCTTC
NA,NA,TRBJ1-6,13,TRBV15,CATSRDLSSPLHF,TGTGCCACCAGCAGAGATCTCAGTTCACCCCTCCACTTT